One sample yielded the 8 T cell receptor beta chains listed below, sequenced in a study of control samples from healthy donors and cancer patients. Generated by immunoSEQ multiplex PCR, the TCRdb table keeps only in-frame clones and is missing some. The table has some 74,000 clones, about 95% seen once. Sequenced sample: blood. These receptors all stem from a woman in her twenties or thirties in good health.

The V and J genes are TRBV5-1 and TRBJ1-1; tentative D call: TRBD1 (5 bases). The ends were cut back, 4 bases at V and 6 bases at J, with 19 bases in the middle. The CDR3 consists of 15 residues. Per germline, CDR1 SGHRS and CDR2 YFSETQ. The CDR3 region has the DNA TGCGCCAGCAGCCAGGAGAGAGGGAGAGGGGCTGAAGCTTTCTTT. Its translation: CASSQERGRGAEAFF.

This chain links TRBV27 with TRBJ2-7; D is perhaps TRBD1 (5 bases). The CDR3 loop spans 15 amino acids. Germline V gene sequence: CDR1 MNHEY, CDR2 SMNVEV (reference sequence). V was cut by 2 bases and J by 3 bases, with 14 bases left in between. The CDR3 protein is CASSLDSRIIYEQYF. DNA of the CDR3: TGTGCCAGCAGTTTAGACAGTCGGATTATCTACGAGCAGTACTTC.

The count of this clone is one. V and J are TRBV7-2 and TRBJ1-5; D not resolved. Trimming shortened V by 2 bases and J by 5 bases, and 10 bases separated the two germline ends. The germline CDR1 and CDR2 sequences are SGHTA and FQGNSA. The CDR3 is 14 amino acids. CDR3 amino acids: CASSLFGFDQPQHF. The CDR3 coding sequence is TGTGCCAGCAGCTTATTCGGCTTCGATCAGCCCCAGCATTTT.

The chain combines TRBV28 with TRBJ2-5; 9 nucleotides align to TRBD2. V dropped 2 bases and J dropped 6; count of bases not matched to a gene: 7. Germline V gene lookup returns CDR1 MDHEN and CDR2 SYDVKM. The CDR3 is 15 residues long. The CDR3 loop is CASSLAGGPEKTQYF. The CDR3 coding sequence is TGTGCCAGCAGTTTAGCGGGGGGGCCGGAAAAGACCCAGTACTTC.

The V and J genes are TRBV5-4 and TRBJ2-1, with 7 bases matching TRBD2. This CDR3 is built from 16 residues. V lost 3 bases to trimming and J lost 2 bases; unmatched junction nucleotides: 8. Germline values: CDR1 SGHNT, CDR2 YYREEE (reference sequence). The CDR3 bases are TGTGCCAGCAGCTCTAGGACTAGTCTTCCCTACAATGAGCAGTTCTTC. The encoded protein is CASSSRTSLPYNEQFF.

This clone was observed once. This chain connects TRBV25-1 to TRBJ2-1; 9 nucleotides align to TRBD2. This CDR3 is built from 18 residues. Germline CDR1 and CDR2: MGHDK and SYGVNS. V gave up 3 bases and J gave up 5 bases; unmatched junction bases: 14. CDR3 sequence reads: CASSDSLTRAGGNNEQFF. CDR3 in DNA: TGTGCCAGCAGTGACTCCTTAACTAGGGCGGGGGGGAACAATGAGCAGTTCTTC.

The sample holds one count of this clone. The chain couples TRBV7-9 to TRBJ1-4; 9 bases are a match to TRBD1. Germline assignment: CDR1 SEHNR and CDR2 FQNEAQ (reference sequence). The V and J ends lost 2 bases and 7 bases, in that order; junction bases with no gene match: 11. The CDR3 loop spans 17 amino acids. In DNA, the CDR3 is TGTGCCAGCAGCTTATCATTTGGGGGACAGGGAGGTGAAAAACTGTTTTTT. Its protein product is CASSLSFGGQGGEKLFF. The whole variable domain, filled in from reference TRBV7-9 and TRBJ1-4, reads DTGVSQNPRHKITKRGQNVTFRCDPISEHNRLYWYRQTLGQGPEFLTYFQNEAQLEKSRLLSDRFSAERPKGSFSTLEIQRTEQGDSAMYLCASSLSFGGQGGEKLFFGSGTQLSVL.

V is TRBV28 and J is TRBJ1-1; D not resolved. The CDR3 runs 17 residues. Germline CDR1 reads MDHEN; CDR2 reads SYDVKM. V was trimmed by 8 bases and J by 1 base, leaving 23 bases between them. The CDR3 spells CASPKQTSDVSNTEAFF. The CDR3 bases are TGTGCCAGCCCCAAGCAGACGTCGGATGTGTCGAACACTGAAGCTTTCTTT.